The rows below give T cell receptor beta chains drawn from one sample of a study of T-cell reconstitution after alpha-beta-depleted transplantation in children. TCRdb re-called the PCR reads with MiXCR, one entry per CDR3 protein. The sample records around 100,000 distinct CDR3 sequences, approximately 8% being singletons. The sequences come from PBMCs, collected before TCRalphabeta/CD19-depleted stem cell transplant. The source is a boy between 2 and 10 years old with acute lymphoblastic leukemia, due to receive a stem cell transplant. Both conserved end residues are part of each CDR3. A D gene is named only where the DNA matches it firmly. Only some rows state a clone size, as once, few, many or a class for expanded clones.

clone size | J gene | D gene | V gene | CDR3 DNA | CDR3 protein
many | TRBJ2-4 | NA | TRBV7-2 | TGTGCCAGCAGCTTGGACATGATAGCCAAAAACATTCAGTACTTC | CASSLDMIAKNIQYF
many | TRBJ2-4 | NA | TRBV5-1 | TGCGCCAGCAGCCCCCTGAGGTTGCTAGCCAAAAACATTCAGTACTTC | CASSPLRLLAKNIQYF
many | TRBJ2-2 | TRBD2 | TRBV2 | TGTGCCAGAAGGGGACTAGCGGGGGCCCCGAACACCGGGGAGCTGTTTTTT | CARRGLAGAPNTGELFF
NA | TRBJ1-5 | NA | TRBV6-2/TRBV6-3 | TGTGCCAGCAAGGAGCCAAATCAGCCCCAGCATTTT | CASKEPNQPQHF
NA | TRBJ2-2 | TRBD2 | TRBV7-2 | TGTGCCAGCTTCGTAGCGGGAGGATATACCGGGGAGCTGTTTTTT | CASFVAGGYTGELFF
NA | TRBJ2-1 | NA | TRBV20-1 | TGCAGTGCTAGACAGTTCCAGGGCGGGGAGTTCTTC | CSARQFQGGEFF
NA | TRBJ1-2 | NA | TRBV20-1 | TGCAGTGCTAGAGCGGGGACGACTGGCGGCTACACCTTC | CSARAGTTGGYTF
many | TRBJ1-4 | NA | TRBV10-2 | TGCGCCAGCAGTGCCACCAGCGAGCGGTGGGAAAAACTGTTTTTT | CASSATSERWEKLFF
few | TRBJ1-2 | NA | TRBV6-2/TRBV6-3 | TGTGCCAGCAGTTACAGGGAGACCTATGGCTACACCTTC | CASSYRETYGYTF
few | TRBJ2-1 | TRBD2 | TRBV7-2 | TGTGCCAGCAGGCGGGAGGCGGGGGGGAACAATGAGCAGTTCTTC | CASRREAGGNNEQFF
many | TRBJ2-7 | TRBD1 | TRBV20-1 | TGCAGTGCTAGAGGTGGGACAGGCGACTACGAGCAGTACTTC | CSARGGTGDYEQYF
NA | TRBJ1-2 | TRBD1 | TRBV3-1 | TGTGCCAGCAGCCAAAACAGGGGGCGGTATGGCTACACCTTC | CASSQNRGRYGYTF
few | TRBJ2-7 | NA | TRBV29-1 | TGCAGCGTTCAGGAAACCTACGAGCAGTACTTC | CSVQETYEQYF
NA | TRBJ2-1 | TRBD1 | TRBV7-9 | TGTGCCAGCACCTTAGGGACAGCTAACAATGAGCAGTTCTTC | CASTLGTANNEQFF
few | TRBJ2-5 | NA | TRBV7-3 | TGTGCCAGCAGCTTTAGAGCCGGGGAAGAGACCCAGTACTTC | CASSFRAGEETQYF
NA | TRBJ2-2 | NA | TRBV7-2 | TGTGCCAGCAGCTTTCACAGGGCCACCGGGGAGCTGTTTTTT | CASSFHRATGELFF
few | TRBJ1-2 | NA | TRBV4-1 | TGCGCCAGCAGCCAAGGTTGGACAAACTATGGCTACACCTTC | CASSQGWTNYGYTF
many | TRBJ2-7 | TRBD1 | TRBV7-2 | TGTGCCAGCAGCCTACGGGACAGTATACTCTACGAGCAGTACTTC | CASSLRDSILYEQYF
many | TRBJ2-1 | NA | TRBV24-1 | TGTGCCACCAGTGCCCGGGGGCGGGGAGAGCAGTTCTTC | CATSARGRGEQFF
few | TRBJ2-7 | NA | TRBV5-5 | TGTGCCAGCATGGGTTGGACAGAGGGGTCCCCCTACGAGCAGTACTTC | CASMGWTEGSPYEQYF
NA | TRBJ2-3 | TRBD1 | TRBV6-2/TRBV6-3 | TGTGCCAGCAGTACTCGGGACAGATCTTCAGATACGCAGTATTTT | CASSTRDRSSDTQYF
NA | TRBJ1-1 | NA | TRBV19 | TGTGCCAGTAGTATCGGCCATGGGACTGAAGCTTTCTTT | CASSIGHGTEAFF
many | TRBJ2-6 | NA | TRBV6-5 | TGTGCCAGCAGTTCACAGGGAATCTCTGGGGCCAACGTCCTGACTTTC | CASSSQGISGANVLTF
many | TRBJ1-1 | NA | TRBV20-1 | TGCAGTGCTAAACCGGGGGAAAGGGTCACTGAAGCTTTCTTT | CSAKPGERVTEAFF
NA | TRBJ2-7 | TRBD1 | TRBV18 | TGTGCCAGCTCGTCAGGGGGTGATGGCGAGCAGTACTTC | CASSSGGDGEQYF
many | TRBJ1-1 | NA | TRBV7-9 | TGTGCCAGCAGCTTACCCAGGGAAGCTTTCTTT | CASSLPREAFF
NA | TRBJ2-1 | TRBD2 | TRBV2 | TGTGCCAGCAGTGAAGCTGGGAGACTAGCGGGGGGGCAGTTCTTC | CASSEAGRLAGGQFF
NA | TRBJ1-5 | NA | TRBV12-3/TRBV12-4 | TGTGCCAGCAGGAGGGAGGGGAGGTACCAGCCCCAGCATTTT | CASRREGRYQPQHF
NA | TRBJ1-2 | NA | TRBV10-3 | TGTGCCATGGGCCTCGGAAGCCTCGCTAACTATGGCTACACCTTC | CAMGLGSLANYGYTF
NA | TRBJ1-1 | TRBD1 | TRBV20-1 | TGCAGTGCTTCCCGGACAGGGCGGATGGAAGCTTTCTTT | CSASRTGRMEAFF
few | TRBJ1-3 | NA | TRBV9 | TGTGCCAGCAGCGTAGACGGGGTGCCAGGAAACACCATATATTTT | CASSVDGVPGNTIYF
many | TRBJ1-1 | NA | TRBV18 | TGTGCCAGCTCACCCCTGGACGGGAACACTGAAGCTTTCTTT | CASSPLDGNTEAFF
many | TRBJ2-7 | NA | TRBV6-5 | TGTGCCAGCAGCGGGTCAAGCTCCTACGAGCAGTACTTC | CASSGSSSYEQYF
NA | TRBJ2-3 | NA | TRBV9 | TGTGCCAGCAGCGTATCGGGGGAGAGGGGGGGTTTCACAGATACGCAGTATTTT | CASSVSGERGGFTDTQYF
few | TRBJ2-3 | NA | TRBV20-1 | TGCAGTGCTAGTCCAAGGGTGCGGACAGATACGCAGTATTTT | CSASPRVRTDTQYF
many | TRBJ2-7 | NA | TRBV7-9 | TGTGCCAGCAGCCCGCCCGGGACGGGCGGTATAGAGCAGTACTTC | CASSPPGTGGIEQYF